The clone carrying this TCR beta chain was counted a few times. No antigen is known for it. As to time point: patch test 2, 6 weeks after DPC sensitization. Treatment noted: therapeutic diphenylcyclopropenone sensitization with weekly scalp DPC. The study enrolled 18 to 70-year-old alopecia patients suitable for DPC. This sample was included in a study of human T cells and chemical hapten exposure. Study observations and caveats: Sensitizing with DPC caused no change in TCRs above 1 in 1000 frequency. PT1 expanded TCR counts and patch test score were linked, and their correlation was positive.

Germline CDR1 reads SQVTM; CDR2 reads ANQGSEA. The V end was cut by 7 bases, the J end by 7 bases, with 23 bases between. CDR3 length equals 15 residues. Via MiXCR, TCRdb re-called the RACE reads, giving one row per CDR3 protein. The data contain about 84,000 distinct CDR3 sequences, 10% of them seen just once; the ten biggest clones take up approximately 4.7%. This TCR derives from a woman aged 50 to 60 with alopecia areata. Some clones in this sample may be carry-over from other donors' samples. The chain carries TRBV29-1 and TRBJ2-1; the D gene is possibly TRBD2 (5 bases). The input for sequencing was whole blood, taken in connection with sensitization to the hapten diphenylcyclopropenone (DPC). The CDR3 protein is CSGTRAADVWNEQFF. CDR3 nucleotide sequence: TGCAGCGGGACTCGGGCAGCCGACGTATGGAATGAGCAGTTCTTC.